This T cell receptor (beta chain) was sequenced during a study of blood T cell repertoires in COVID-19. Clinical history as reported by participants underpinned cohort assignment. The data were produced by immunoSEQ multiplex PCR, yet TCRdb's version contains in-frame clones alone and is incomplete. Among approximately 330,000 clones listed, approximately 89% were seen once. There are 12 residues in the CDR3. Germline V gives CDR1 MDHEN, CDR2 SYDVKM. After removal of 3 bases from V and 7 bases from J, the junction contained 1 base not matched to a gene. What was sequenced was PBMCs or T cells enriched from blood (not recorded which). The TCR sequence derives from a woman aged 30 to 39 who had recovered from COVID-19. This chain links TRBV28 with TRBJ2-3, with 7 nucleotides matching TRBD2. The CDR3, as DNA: TGTGCCAGCAGTTTGAGCGGGAATACGCAGTATTTT. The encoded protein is CASSLSGNTQYF.